A selection of T cell receptor beta chains follows, all from one sample in a study of shared clonotypes between healthy human individuals. Measured with immunoSEQ multiplex PCR; TCRdb has only the in-frame clones, and not every one. The sample lists roughly 2.1 million clones; 90% to 95% were seen once. The sample was naive CD8+ T cells from PBMCs. The origin of the receptors is a man between 18 and 29 years old in good health. Some clones in this sample may be carry-over from other donors' samples. CDR3s include the opening cysteine and the closing phenylalanine or tryptophan. D genes are given only for firm matches. Size values are once, few and many counts, or a class for expanded clones, and some rows have none.

clone_size,d_call,v_call,j_call,cdr3_aa,cdr3_nt
-,-,TRBV7-2,TRBJ2-2,CASSFSGSLSGELFF,TGTGCCAGCAGCTTTAGCGGATCTCTTTCCGGGGAGCTGTTTTTT
once,-,TRBV28,TRBJ2-1,CASSPPSGRNEQFF,TGTGCCAGCAGTCCCCCATCGGGGCGCAATGAGCAGTTCTTC
once,-,TRBV15,TRBJ1-2,CATSRVVTTNYGYTF,TGTGCCACCAGCAGAGTGGTCACCACTAACTATGGCTACACCTTC
-,-,TRBV19,TRBJ1-2,CASSIGGGDGYTF,TGTGCCAGTAGTATAGGAGGGGGAGATGGCTACACCTTC
-,-,TRBV7-9,TRBJ1-1,CASTGLGDMTEAFF,TGTGCCAGCACCGGGTTGGGGGATATGACTGAAGCTTTCTTT
-,TRBD1,TRBV10-2,TRBJ2-3,CATHRGDTQYF,TGCGCCACCCACAGGGGGGATACGCAGTATTTT
-,-,TRBV19,TRBJ1-1,CASSGRTENTEAFF,TGTGCCAGTAGTGGCAGGACAGAAAACACTGAAGCTTTCTTT
-,-,TRBV5-6,TRBJ1-3,CASSFGVNSGNTIYF,TGTGCCAGCAGCTTTGGGGTGAACTCTGGAAACACCATATATTTT
-,-,TRBV6-6,TRBJ2-5,CASRKTGFPQETQYF,TGTGCCAGCAGAAAGACAGGTTTTCCCCAAGAGACCCAGTACTTC
-,TRBD2,TRBV5-4,TRBJ2-1,CASSLGTSGAYSYNEQFF,TGTGCCAGCAGCTTGGGGACTAGCGGAGCATACTCCTACAATGAGCAGTTCTTC